The source of this T cell receptor beta chain is a study of cytomegalovirus exposure and HLA in healthy donors. Study in general: Within the Caucasian-associated ancestry cluster were 81% of the roughly 400 genotyped donors. The study's findings and limits: Within a later analysis, the majority of CMV-associated TCR beta chains appeared HLA-restricted.

CDR1 is LGHNA and CDR2 is YSLEER in the germline V gene. The CDR3 is made up of 17 amino acids. The trim removed 2 bases at V and 0 bases at J, leaving 9 bases unmatched. A multiplex PCR was run with 60 Vbeta primers and 13 Jbeta primers. The assay was immunoSEQ multiplex PCR, and TCRdb's table has in-frame clones only and misses some. The profile shows some 150,000 clones, around 9.6% of them singletons. Worth noting for this clone: The antigen is undetermined.

The specimen sequenced was PBMCs. This sequence joins TRBV4-3 and TRBJ1-2, with 7 bases fitting TRBD1. The receptor comes from a male donor in good health and CMV-seronegative. The CDR3 sequence: CASSQSTGTPPNYGYTF. DNA of the CDR3: TGCGCCAGCAGCCAATCGACAGGGACACCACCTAACTATGGCTACACCTTC.